Below are 21 T cell receptor beta chains sequenced from a single sample in a study of OX40 agonist ivuxolimab in advanced cancers. Sequencing was performed with immunoSEQ multiplex PCR; in TCRdb, only in-frame clones are kept and a portion is missing. The table lists 55,000 to 65,000 clones, about 87% of them singletons. Source: CD4+ or CD8+ T cells sorted from blood, taken in a trial of the OX40 agonist ivuxolimab. These receptors all come from an adult with an advanced solid tumor such as melanoma, head and neck, liver or kidney cancer.

This clone was observed a handful of times. The V and J genes are TRBV6-4 and TRBJ1-1; unclear D gene. CDR3 length: 14 residues. V was shortened by 0 bases and J by 4 bases, with 9 bases between the two germline ends. The germline gives CDR1 MRHNA, CDR2 SNTAGT. CDR3 in DNA: TGTGCCAGCAGTGACTCCTCAGCTGGCACTGAAGCTTTCTTT. Its translation: CASSDSSAGTEAFF.

The rearrangement uses TRBV5-6 and TRBJ2-2; TRBD2 agrees at 8 bases. Looked up from germline, CDR1 is SGHDT and CDR2 is YYEEEE. J was trimmed by 8 bases and V by 4 bases; bases with no gene match: 10. The CDR3 spans 15 residues. CDR3 bases: TGTGCCAGCAGCCTCGGGGCTAGCGGGTCGGGGGAGCTGTTTTTT. It encodes CASSLGASGSGELFF.

This clone was found a few times. The chain employs TRBV19 and TRBJ2-2; D not resolved. CDR1 LNHDA and CDR2 SQIVND come from the germline V gene (reference sequence). With 5 bases removed from V and 0 bases from J, the gap between germline ends came to 4 bases. The CDR3 has 13 residues. In DNA, the CDR3 is TGTGCCAGTAGTTCCCCGAACACCGGGGAGCTGTTTTTT. It translates to CASSSPNTGELFF. The full variable domain, rest sourced from reference TRBV19 and TRBJ2-2, is DGGITQSPKYLFRKEGQNVTLSCEQNLNHDAMYWYRQDPGQGLRLIYYSQIVNDFQKGDIAEGYSVSREKKESFPLTVTSAQKNPTAFYLCASSSPNTGELFFGEGSRLTVL.

The V and J genes are TRBV7-3 and TRBJ2-4; D is unresolved. Germline V gene lookup returns CDR1 SGHTA and CDR2 FQGTGA. Trimming took off 4 bases at V and 0 bases at J, with 13 bases between the two ends. The CDR3 runs to 16 residues. The CDR3 region is CASSSFELLAKNIQYF. CDR3 nucleotides: TGTGCCAGCAGCTCGTTTGAGTTACTAGCCAAAAACATTCAGTACTTC.

V is TRBV28 and J is TRBJ1-5; the D gene is possibly TRBD1 (5 bases). CDR1 is MDHEN and CDR2 is SYDVKM in the germline V gene. This CDR3 has 13 amino acids. V gave up 5 bases and J gave up 10 bases, with 15 bases separating them. CDR3 sequence: CASSLVRGSPQHF. In DNA form, the CDR3 reads TGTGCCAGCAGTCTGGTAAGGGGCTCTCCCCAGCATTTT.

The chain uses TRBV28 and TRBJ2-7, with 7 positions matching TRBD2. Germline-derived CDR1 and CDR2 are MDHEN and SYDVKM. This CDR3 has 14 amino acids. V was pared by 6 bases and J by 2 bases, with 7 bases of the junction left unmatched. CDR3 DNA: TGTGCCAGCAGCATTACTAGCGTTGCCTACGAGCAGTACTTC. Amino acid sequence: CASSITSVAYEQYF.

The genes are TRBV4-1 and TRBJ2-2, with 10 bases fitting TRBD2. This CDR3 comprises 17 residues. With V trimmed by 4 bases and J by 2 bases, 7 bases remained unmatched. Germline V lookup: CDR1 MGHRA, CDR2 YSYEKL. Here the CDR3 reads CASSPASSGRNTGELFF. In DNA, the CDR3 is TGCGCCAGCAGCCCGGCCTCTAGCGGGAGAAACACCGGGGAGCTGTTTTTT.

The rearrangement links TRBV4-1 to TRBJ2-1; D not certain. Trimming left V 3 bases short and J 3 bases short, with 21 bases between. This CDR3 contains 18 residues. CDR1 is MGHRA and CDR2 is YSYEKL in the germline V gene. The CDR3, as DNA: TGCGCCAGCAGCCAGTCCACCCTAACTACGTTAGACTACAATGAGCAGTTCTTC. This sequence encodes CASSQSTLTTLDYNEQFF.

The gene calls are TRBV15 and TRBJ1-4, with a possible D match to TRBD1 (5 bases). The CDR3 has 15 amino acids. The germline V gene has CDR1 LNHNV and CDR2 YYDKDF (reference sequence). The V gene lost 2 bases and the J gene lost 5 bases, with 12 bases spanning the gap. The CDR3 protein is CATSRPTVRNEKLFF. Here the CDR3 DNA reads TGTGCCACCAGCAGACCGACAGTACGAAATGAAAAACTGTTTTTT.

This chain joins TRBV28 and TRBJ1-1; no firm D call. This CDR3 comprises 14 residues. Per the germline V gene, CDR1 is MDHEN and CDR2 is SYDVKM. Trimming removed 5 bases from V and 6 bases from J, with 16 bases in between. CDR3 bases: TGTGCCAGCAGTCGGATGGTCGGGGTTCCTGAAGCTTTCTTT. It encodes CASSRMVGVPEAFF.

V is TRBV10-1 and J is TRBJ2-3; D call uncertain. From germline, CDR1 is WNHNN and CDR2 SYGVQD (reference sequence). The CDR3 length is 15 residues. Deletions cut 0 bases from V and 2 bases from J, with 9 bases between. The CDR3: CASSESIGYTDTQYF. The CDR3, as DNA: TGCGCCAGCAGTGAGTCGATAGGTTACACAGATACGCAGTATTTT.

This sequence joins TRBV6-6 and TRBJ1-3, with a tentative D call TRBD1 (6 bases). Germline CDR1 reads MNHNY; CDR2 reads SVGAGI (reference sequence). This CDR3 is 14 amino acids long. V was pared by 2 bases and J by 7 bases, with 12 bases between. The CDR3 DNA follows: TGTGCCAGCAGTTACCGTACAGGGTACAACACCATATATTTT. Translated, it gives CASSYRTGYNTIYF.

This chain connects TRBV5-5 to TRBJ1-2; no definite D call. Germline V CDR1 and CDR2: SGHKS, YYEKEE (reference sequence). Trimming removed 0 bases from V and 7 bases from J, with 7 bases in between. CDR3 length: 12 residues. The CDR3 DNA follows: TGTGCCAGCAGCTTGGACGGAGCTGGCTACACCTTC. It translates to CASSLDGAGYTF.

The J gene is TRBJ2-3, the V gene TRBV19; 16 bases are shared with TRBD2. CDR3 length equals 16 residues. J was trimmed by 5 bases and V by 9 bases; bases with no gene match: 8. The germline CDR1 and CDR2 sequences are LNHDA and SQIVND (reference sequence). The CDR3 DNA sequence: TGTGCCAGAGAGGGGACTAGCGGGGGGGATATAGATACGCAGTATTTT. It yields the protein CAREGTSGGDIDTQYF.

The V call is TRBV5-1, the J call TRBJ2-5; 11 bases are shared with TRBD2. The CDR3 loop spans 15 amino acids. Trimming took 9 bases from V and 5 from J; bases not matched to a gene: 12. CDR1 and CDR2 from the germline V gene are SGHRS and YFSETQ. DNA for the CDR3: TGCGCCACCCGGATAGCGGGAGGGCCTGGGGAGACCCAGTACTTC. Translating it yields CATRIAGGPGETQYF.

The rearrangement joins TRBV4-1 to TRBJ1-3; D is uncertain. Germline V gives CDR1 MGHRA, CDR2 YSYEKL. V shed 10 bases and J shed 2 bases, with 12 bases lying between them. This CDR3 has 13 amino acids. Here the CDR3 DNA reads TGCGCCACCAGGTCCGCGGCTGGAAACACCATATATTTT. It is translated as CATRSAAGNTIYF.

The rearrangement links TRBV2 to TRBJ2-7; 10 bases match TRBD1. The CDR3 loop spans 16 amino acids. V gave up 5 bases and J gave up 0 bases; unmatched junction bases: 7. The germline CDR1 and CDR2 sequences are SNHLY and FYNNEI. The CDR3 sequence: CASSYPGQGPSYEQYF. DNA of the CDR3: TGTGCCAGCAGTTACCCGGGACAGGGGCCCTCCTACGAGCAGTACTTC. The whole variable domain, remainder taken from reference TRBV2 and TRBJ2-7, is EPEVTQTPSHQVTQMGQEVILRCVPISNHLYFYWYRQILGQKVEFLVSFYNNEISEKSEIFDDQFSVERPDGSNFTLKIRSTKLEDSAMYFCASSYPGQGPSYEQYFGPGTRLTVT.

This clone has a single count. The same CDR3 also results from other DNA sequences found in this sample. The V call is TRBV4-1, the J call TRBJ1-1; TRBD1 matches 7 bases. Germline-derived CDR1 and CDR2 are MGHRA and YSYEKL. CDR3 length equals 15 residues. The J segment lost 5 bases and the V segment lost 0 bases, leaving 6 bases of the junction unmatched. The CDR3 region has the DNA TGCGCCAGCAGCCAAGATCCAGGGGGAGGGACTGAAGCTTTCTTT. Its translation: CASSQDPGGGTEAFF.

The rearrangement links TRBV10-1 to TRBJ2-7, with TRBD2 matching over 9 bases. CDR3 size: 17 residues. V dropped 2 bases and J dropped 5; count of bases not matched to a gene: 13. Germline CDR1 is WNHNN and CDR2 is SYGVQD (reference sequence). CDR3 sequence (DNA): TGCGCCAGCAGTGAGACCCTTGGCGGGGGGGCCGTCAACGAGCAGTACTTC. This sequence encodes CASSETLGGGAVNEQYF.

The chain uses TRBV29-1 and TRBJ1-5; D call uncertain. Trimming removed 4 bases at V and 0 bases at J, with 7 bases between. The CDR3 runs to 13 residues. Germline assignment: CDR1 SQVTM and CDR2 ANQGSEA. The DNA for the CDR3 is TGCAGCGTTGGGTGGACTAGCAATCAGCCCCAGCATTTT. The encoded protein is CSVGWTSNQPQHF.

This clone was counted only a few times. This rearrangement joins TRBV19 to TRBJ2-7; D gene ambiguous. V gave up 5 bases and J gave up 5 bases, with 10 bases separating them. The CDR3 contains 12 residues. Looked up from germline, CDR1 is LNHDA and CDR2 is SQIVND (reference sequence). The CDR3 nucleotides read TGTGCCAGTAGTTCATTTAGTAACGAGCAGTACTTC. This encodes CASSSFSNEQYF.